This T cell receptor (beta chain) is from a study of T cells in Graves' hyperthyroidism and ophthalmopathy. Study-wide context: Peripheral blood samples were taken at initial diagnosis, prior to any treatment.

In its sample, this clonotype was seen many times. Its target is not known. Study findings and constraints: Most clonotypes expanded in thyroid above 0.001 were likewise present in blood.

Uncontrolled infection, other autoimmune disease, pregnancy or lactation excluded patients. From more than 8 ml of fresh peripheral blood, PBMCs were isolated. TCR beta CDR3 region amplification was performed from RNA transcripts. Researchers ran a first-round RT-PCR on the TCR CDR3 using the HTBI primer set. TCRdb reanalysed the multiplex PCR reads using MiXCR and keeps one entry per CDR3 protein. The sample lists around 350,000 distinct CDR3 sequences; 19% were seen once. CDR1 and CDR2 from the germline V gene are MNHNS and SASEGT. Trimming took off 6 bases at V and 5 bases at J, with 17 bases between the two ends. This CDR3 is 15 amino acids long.

V usage is TRBV6-1 and J usage is TRBJ1-5; maybe TRBD1 (6 bases). The sample taken for sequencing was blood. This clonotype originated in a woman under 30 with Graves' hyperthyroidism. CDR3: CASRKRGATYQPQHF. Here the CDR3 DNA reads TGTGCCAGCAGGAAACGGGGGGCCACGTATCAGCCCCAGCATTTT.